This T cell receptor (beta chain) was observed in a study of neurological immune-mediated disorders. General study points: Across subjects, expanded clones had no CDR3 amino acid sequences in common, pointing to private repertoires in all groups.

The sample holds many counts of this clonotype. Antigen unknown. It was by 5'RACE with 10-nucleotide random UMIs that the cDNA was made. Sequencing of 15-18 subjects in each run yielded over 160 million TCR-beta sequences. TCRdb processed the 5' RACE reads anew with MiXCR; each CDR3 protein has one entry. Of 46,000 or so distinct CDR3 sequences in the sample, around 10% were seen once. CDR3 length: 13 amino acids. CDR1 is SGHAT, CDR2 FQNNGV, per germline. The junction had 4 bases not matched to a gene; V was cut back by 4 bases and J by 4 bases. The sequencing sample was made of PBMCs. The rearrangement uses TRBV11-2 and TRBJ2-7; 7 nucleotides align to TRBD2. This receptor was obtained from a woman aged 40 to 49 with HTLV-1-associated myelopathy (HAM/TSP). The CDR3 loop is CASSWEGRYEQYF. The CDR3, as DNA: TGTGCCAGCAGCTGGGAGGGGAGGTACGAGCAGTACTTC. Supplemented by reference TRBV11-2 and TRBJ2-7, the full variable domain reads EAGVAQSPRYKIIEKRQSVAFWCNPISGHATLYWYQQILGQGPKLLIQFQNNGVVDDSQLPKDRFSAERLKGVDSTLKIQPAKLEDSAVYLCASSWEGRYEQYFGPGTRLTVT.